The T cell receptor beta chain described here comes from a study of blood T cell repertoires in COVID-19. Study-wide context: Material from acute and convalescent COVID-19 was sourced from the United States, Italy and Spain.

Repertoires were generated with immunoSEQ multiplex PCR, while TCRdb's copy carries only in-frame clones and drops some. The top ten hold more than 0.9% of the sample, which has nearly 110,000 clones, 75% to 95% seen once. Per germline, CDR1 MNHEY and CDR2 SVGAGI. V was trimmed by 5 bases and J by 5 bases, leaving 16 bases between them. The CDR3 totals 15 residues. The chain has TRBV6-5 and TRBJ1-5; a possible D gene is TRBD1 (6 bases). Material for sequencing was peripheral blood. The clonotype comes from a woman in her thirties with acute or convalescent COVID-19. The CDR3 DNA sequence: TGTGCCAGCAGTCCTTATGACAGGAGTGATCAGCCCCAGCATTTT. This translates into CASSPYDRSDQPQHF.